The text below deals with one T cell receptor (beta chain). The sample comes from a study of blood T cell repertoires in COVID-19. CDR1 and CDR2 from the germline V gene are LGHNT and FRNRAP. V lost 3 bases and J 6 bases, leaving 2 bases between the germline ends. This CDR3 has 10 amino acids. TCRdb's table, derived via immunoSEQ multiplex PCR, lists solely in-frame clones and lacks some. Of 450,000 to 500,000 clones in the sample, 80% to 90% were seen once. Sequencing input: peripheral blood. This chain links TRBV12-5 with TRBJ2-5; D is ambiguous. The source of this sequence is a human donor in a cohort sampled during active COVID-19. The CDR3 DNA follows: TGTGCTAGTGGTTTCAAGACCCAGTACTTC. It specifies CASGFKTQYF.